The clone carrying this T cell receptor (beta chain) has a handful of counts. Stable disease denoted Graves' hyperthyroidism without ophthalmopathy progression within 18 months. The sample originates from a study of T cells in Graves' hyperthyroidism and ophthalmopathy. Template material for amplifying TCR beta CDR3 regions consisted of RNA transcripts. During a first-round RT-PCR of the TCR CDR3, the HTBI primer set was used. Via MiXCR, TCRdb re-called the multiplex PCR reads, giving one row per CDR3 protein. The sample holds around 520,000 distinct CDR3 sequences, 12% to 15% seen once. The CDR3 is 17 amino acids. Germline CDR1 reads MNHEY; CDR2 reads SMNVEV (reference sequence). Trimming took 8 bases from V and 0 from J, leaving 20 bases between them.

V gene TRBV27 combines with J gene TRBJ1-5, with D perhaps TRBD1 (6 bases). This TCR was recovered from a woman in her thirties or forties with Graves' hyperthyroidism. Sequencing was performed on blood. This chain's CDR3 is CASGTTRGPYSNQPQHF. In DNA form, the CDR3 reads TGTGCCAGCGGTACCACCAGGGGACCTTATAGCAATCAGCCCCAGCATTTT.